The 6 T cell receptor beta chains in this list originate from one sample, sequenced in a study of CD8 T cells in Susac syndrome. Random-hexamer reverse transcription was applied to roughly 0.5 to 1 ug RNA. A single record per CDR3 protein comes from TCRdb applying MiXCR to the immunoSEQ multiplex PCR reads. The sample has around 180,000 distinct CDR3 sequences; about 95% are singletons. The sample comprised CD8+ T cells from PBMCs. These receptors all stem from a human donor with multiple sclerosis.

The chain employs TRBV4-1 and TRBJ2-7, with no clear D. Trimming took off 0 bases at V and 6 bases at J, with 9 bases between the two ends. The CDR3 is made up of 13 amino acids. The germline gives CDR1 MGHRA, CDR2 YSYEKL. The CDR3 reads CASSQDRGIEQYF. For the CDR3, the DNA is TGCGCCAGCAGCCAAGATCGTGGGATCGAGCAGTACTTC.

V is TRBV11-2 and J is TRBJ1-1; no firm D call. This CDR3 is 12 amino acids long. Germline lookup yields CDR1 SGHAT and CDR2 FQNNGV. Trimming stripped 1 base from V and 6 bases from J, with 6 bases between. This CDR3 is CASSLGWPEAFF. The CDR3 DNA reads as TGTGCCAGCAGCTTAGGATGGCCTGAAGCTTTCTTT. Using reference TRBV11-2 and TRBJ1-1 for the parts outside the CDR3, the full variable domain is EAGVAQSPRYKIIEKRQSVAFWCNPISGHATLYWYQQILGQGPKLLIQFQNNGVVDDSQLPKDRFSAERLKGVDSTLKIQPAKLEDSAVYLCASSLGWPEAFFGQGTRLTVV.

The rearrangement links TRBV9 to TRBJ2-1; TRBD1 agrees at 9 bases. CDR1 and CDR2 (germline): SGDLS, YYNGEE. The CDR3 runs 13 residues. V was pared by 2 bases and J by 7 bases, with 1 base of the junction left unmatched. The CDR3 protein is CASSVGQGNEQFF. The CDR3 DNA reads as TGTGCCAGCAGCGTGGGACAGGGTAATGAGCAGTTCTTC. Combining the CDR3 with reference TRBV9 and TRBJ2-1 gives the whole variable domain DSGVTQTPKHLITATGQRVTLRCSPRSGDLSVYWYQQSLDQGLQFLIQYYNGEERAKGNILERFSAQQFPDLHSELNLSSLELGDSALYFCASSVGQGNEQFFGPGTRLTVL.

This sequence joins TRBV29-1 and TRBJ2-7; TRBD2 agrees at 11 bases. The CDR3 loop spans 13 amino acids. Germline loops: CDR1 SQVTM, CDR2 ANQGSEA. V shed 7 bases and J 0 bases; nucleotides not matched to a gene: 2. CDR3 DNA sequence: TGCAGCGCTGGGACTAGCGGCTCCTACGAGCAGTACTTC. It specifies CSAGTSGSYEQYF.

The chain employs TRBV6-6 and TRBJ2-1, with D unclear. CDR1 and CDR2 from the germline V gene are MNHNY and SVGAGI (reference sequence). Trimming pared 6 bases from V and 7 bases from J, leaving 22 bases between. The CDR3 sequence is 16 residues long. The CDR3: CASSHPQRPILNEQFF. CDR3 nucleotides: TGTGCCAGCAGCCACCCCCAGCGTCCTATTTTGAATGAGCAGTTCTTC.

The genes are TRBV11-2 and TRBJ1-6; D is ambiguous. V was clipped by 3 bases and J by 4 bases, with 25 bases between them. Germline V gene lookup returns CDR1 SGHAT and CDR2 FQNNGV. The CDR3 totals 20 residues. In nucleotides, the CDR3 is TGTGCCAGCAGCTTTCGAGACATGGTCTGGCGTGCGGAGTATAATTCACCCCTCCACTTT. Translated, it gives CASSFRDMVWRAEYNSPLHF.